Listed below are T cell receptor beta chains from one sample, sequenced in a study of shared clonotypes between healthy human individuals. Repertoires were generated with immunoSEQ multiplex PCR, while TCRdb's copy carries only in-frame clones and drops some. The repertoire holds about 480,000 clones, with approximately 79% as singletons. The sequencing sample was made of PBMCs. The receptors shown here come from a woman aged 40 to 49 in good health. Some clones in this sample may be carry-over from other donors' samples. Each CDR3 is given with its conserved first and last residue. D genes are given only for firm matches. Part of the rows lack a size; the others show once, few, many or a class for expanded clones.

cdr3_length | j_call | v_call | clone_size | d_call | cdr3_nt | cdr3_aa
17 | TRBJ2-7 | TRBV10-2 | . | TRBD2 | TGCGCCAGCAGTGACCCCAACCTAGCGGGAGTCACGTACGAGCAGTACTTC | CASSDPNLAGVTYEQYF
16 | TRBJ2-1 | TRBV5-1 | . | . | TGCGCCAGCAGCTCCGAAGTTAGACGCTCCTACAATGAGCAGTTCTTC | CASSSEVRRSYNEQFF
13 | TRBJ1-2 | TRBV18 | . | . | TGTGCCAGCTCACCACCGGGTAACTATGGCTACACCTTC | CASSPPGNYGYTF
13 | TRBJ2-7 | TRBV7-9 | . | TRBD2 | TGTGCCAGCAGCTTAGTTGCGGGAGTCGAGCAGTACTTC | CASSLVAGVEQYF
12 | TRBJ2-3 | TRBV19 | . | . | TGTGCCAGTAGCCTTAACCAGGATACGCAGTATTTT | CASSLNQDTQYF
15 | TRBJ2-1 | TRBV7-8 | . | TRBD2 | TGTGCCAGCAGACAAGCGGGAGGGCCACTGGATGAGCAGTTCTTC | CASRQAGGPLDEQFF
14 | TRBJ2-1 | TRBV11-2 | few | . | TGTGCCAGCAGCTTAGATGGGGGGGCCTCTGAGCAGTTCTTC | CASSLDGGASEQFF
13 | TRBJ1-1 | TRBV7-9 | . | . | TGTGCCAGCAGCTGGCGGGCGAACACTGAAGCTTTCTTT | CASSWRANTEAFF
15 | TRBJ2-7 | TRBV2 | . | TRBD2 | TGTGCCAGCAGTGAGTCACTAGCGCGTGCCTACGAGCAGTACTTC | CASSESLARAYEQYF
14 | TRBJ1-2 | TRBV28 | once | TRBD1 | TGTGCCAGCAGTCGGGACAGGACAGCCTATGGCTACACCTTC | CASSRDRTAYGYTF
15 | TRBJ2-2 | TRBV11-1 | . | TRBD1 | TGTGCCAGCAGCCAACCGGGACAGCGCACCGGGGAGCTGTTTTTT | CASSQPGQRTGELFF
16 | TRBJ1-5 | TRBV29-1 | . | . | TGCAGCGTTGGAGGGGGGGTCATACATGGCAATCAGCCCCAGCATTTT | CSVGGGVIHGNQPQHF
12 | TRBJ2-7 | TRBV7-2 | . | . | TGTGCCAGCAGCTTATATGGGTACGAGCAGTACTTC | CASSLYGYEQYF
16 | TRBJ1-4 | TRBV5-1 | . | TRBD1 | TGCGCCAGCAGCTCTAGCCGACAGGGCAAAATTGAAAAACTGTTTTTT | CASSSSRQGKIEKLFF
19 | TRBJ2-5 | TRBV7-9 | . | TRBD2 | TGTGCCAGCAGCTTAGGTGGGCGGACTAGCGGGGTTGTCCAAGAGACCCAGTACTTC | CASSLGGRTSGVVQETQYF
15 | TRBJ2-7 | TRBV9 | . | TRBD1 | TGTGCCAGCAGCGCCGGACAGGGTATTGCCTACGAGCAGTACTTC | CASSAGQGIAYEQYF
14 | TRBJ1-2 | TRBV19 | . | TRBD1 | TGTGCCAGTAGTCCCGACAGGGATCGGGGTGGCTACACCTTC | CASSPDRDRGGYTF
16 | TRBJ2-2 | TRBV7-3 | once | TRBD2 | TGTGCCAGCAGAGAGACTAGCGGGAGGGCTCCCGGGGAGCTGTTTTTT | CASRETSGRAPGELFF
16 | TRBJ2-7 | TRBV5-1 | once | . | TGCGCCAGCAGCTTGGAACCCGCTAGAGCTGGTTACGAGCAGTACTTC | CASSLEPARAGYEQYF
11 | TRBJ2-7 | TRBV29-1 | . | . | TGCAGCGTTGGGTGGAGGGACGAGCAGTACTTC | CSVGWRDEQYF
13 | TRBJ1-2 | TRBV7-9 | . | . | TGTGCCAGCAGCTTTGGGGTTGTCTATGGCTACACCTTC | CASSFGVVYGYTF
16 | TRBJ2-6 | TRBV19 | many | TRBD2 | TGTGCCAGTATCGAGGGAGGGCCCTCTGGGGCCAACGTCCTGACTTTC | CASIEGGPSGANVLTF
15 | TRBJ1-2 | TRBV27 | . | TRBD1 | TGTGCCAGCGGGACCCCGGGACAGGGGAACTATGGCTACACCTTC | CASGTPGQGNYGYTF
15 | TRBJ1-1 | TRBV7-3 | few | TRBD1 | TGTGCCAGCAGCCCTCATGGAGGGGGCGGCTCTGAAGCTTTCTTT | CASSPHGGGGSEAFF
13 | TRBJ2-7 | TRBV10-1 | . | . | TGCGCCAGCAGTGGTCACAGGGCGCACGAGCAGTACTTC | CASSGHRAHEQYF
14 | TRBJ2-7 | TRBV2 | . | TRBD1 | TGTGCCAGCACCCAGGGACAGGGAGCCTACGAGCAGTACTTC | CASTQGQGAYEQYF
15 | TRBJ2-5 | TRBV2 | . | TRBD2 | TGTGCCAGCAGTGAAACGACTAGCGGAGGCGAGACCCAGTACTTC | CASSETTSGGETQYF
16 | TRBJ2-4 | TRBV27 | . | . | TGTGCCAGCAGTTTATGGGTCGGGAGTGCCAAAAACATTCAGTACTTC | CASSLWVGSAKNIQYF
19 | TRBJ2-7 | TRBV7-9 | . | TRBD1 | TGTGCCAGCAGCGCTAGATCGGGGAAGGGGACAGGGGATTCCTACGAGCAGTACTTC | CASSARSGKGTGDSYEQYF
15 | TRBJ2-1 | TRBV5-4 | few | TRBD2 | TGTGCCAGCAGCTTGGATCGAGCGGGACACAATGAGCAGTTCTTC | CASSLDRAGHNEQFF
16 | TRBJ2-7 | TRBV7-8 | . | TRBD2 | TGTGCCAGCAGCTCGCGACTAGCGGGAGTCTCCTACGAGCAGTACTTC | CASSSRLAGVSYEQYF
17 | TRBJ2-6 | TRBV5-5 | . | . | TGTGCCAGCAGCTTGGAAGGATTGGGCTCTGGGGCCAACGTCCTGACTTTC | CASSLEGLGSGANVLTF
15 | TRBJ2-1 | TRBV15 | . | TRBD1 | TGTGCCACCAGCAGATGGACAGGGTTGTACAATGAGCAGTTCTTC | CATSRWTGLYNEQFF
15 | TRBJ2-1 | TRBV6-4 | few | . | TGTGCCAGCAGTGAGGCCAGCGGAGAGGTAAATGAGCAGTTCTTC | CASSEASGEVNEQFF
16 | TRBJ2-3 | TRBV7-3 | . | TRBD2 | TGTGCCAGCAGCCTCCCGACTAGCGGGATTACAGATACGCAGTATTTT | CASSLPTSGITDTQYF
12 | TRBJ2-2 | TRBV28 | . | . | TGTGCCAGCAGTTTTGGCACCGGGGAGCTGTTTTTT | CASSFGTGELFF
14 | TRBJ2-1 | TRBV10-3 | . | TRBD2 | TGTGCCATCAGTCCCCGGGGGGGAAGGTATGAGCAGTTCTTC | CAISPRGGRYEQFF
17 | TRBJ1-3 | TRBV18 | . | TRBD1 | TGTGCCAGCTCACCAGGACAGGGGAGGCACTCTGGAAACACCATATATTTT | CASSPGQGRHSGNTIYF
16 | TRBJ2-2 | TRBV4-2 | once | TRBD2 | TGTGCCAGCAGCCAAAGACTAGCGGGGTCCACCGGGGAGCTGTTTTTT | CASSQRLAGSTGELFF
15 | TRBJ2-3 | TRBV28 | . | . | TGTGCCAGCAGTTTAGGTTCAGGCCACACAGATACGCAGTATTTT | CASSLGSGHTDTQYF
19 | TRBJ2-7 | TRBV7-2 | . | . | TGTGCCAGCAGCCGAGACGGGTTGCAGTTGAGGGGGAGGAGGTTCGAGCAGTACTTC | CASSRDGLQLRGRRFEQYF
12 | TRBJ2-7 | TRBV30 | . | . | TGTGCCTGGAGCGAGGAGTGGAACGAGCAGTACTTC | CAWSEEWNEQYF
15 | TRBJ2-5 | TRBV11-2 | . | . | TGTGCCAGCAGCCTAGGACTACTTCCCCAAGAGACCCAGTACTTC | CASSLGLLPQETQYF
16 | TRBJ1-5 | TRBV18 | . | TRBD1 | TGTGCCAGCTCACCGCCCGGGACAGGGAGAAATCAGCCCCAGCATTTT | CASSPPGTGRNQPQHF
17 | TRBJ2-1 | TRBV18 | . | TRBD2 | TGTGCCAGCTCACCACCATCTTTTAGCGGGAGGGCCGATGAGCAGTTCTTC | CASSPPSFSGRADEQFF
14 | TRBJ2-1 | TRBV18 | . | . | TGTGCCAGCCGAAGGGCAGGGAGGAACAATGAGCAGTTCTTC | CASRRAGRNNEQFF
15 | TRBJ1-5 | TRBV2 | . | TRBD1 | TGTGCCAGCAGCTCAGGACAGGGGAGGATGCAGCCCCAGCATTTT | CASSSGQGRMQPQHF
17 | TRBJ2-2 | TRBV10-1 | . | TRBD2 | TGCGCCAGCCAACCCGGACTAGCGGGTGAGGGCACCGGGGAGCTGTTTTTT | CASQPGLAGEGTGELFF